The entry below gives a single T cell receptor (beta chain) sequence along with its context. Its antigen is undetermined. The data stem from a study of CD8 T cells in Susac syndrome. Study findings and constraints: The study recognized that its TCR sequencing and HLA analysis covered a relatively small number of individuals.

TCR beta sequences were obtained from blood CD8+ and CD4+ T cells. Negative isolation was used for CD8+ and CD4+ T cells, and FACS enrichment was applied to TEMRA cells. When the RNA was reverse transcribed, random hexamers were used with an input of about 0.5 to 1 ug. Amplification of TCR beta CDR3 used immunoSEQ multiplex PCR across 54 Vbeta and 13 Jbeta. A single record per CDR3 protein comes from TCRdb applying MiXCR to the immunoSEQ multiplex PCR reads. This sample carries about 140,000 distinct CDR3 sequences, 95% of them seen once, and the ten largest clones take about 0.11%. The trim removed 5 bases at V and 6 bases at J, leaving 6 bases unmatched. The CDR3 is 13 amino acids. Germline CDR1 DFQATT, CDR2 SNEGSKA (reference sequence).

This receptor was obtained from a human donor with multiple sclerosis. What was sequenced was CD4+ T cells from PBMCs. The chain is built from TRBV20-1 and TRBJ2-1, with 8 bases identical to TRBD2. CDR3: CSALGLAGNEQFF. CDR3 in DNA: TGCAGTGCTTTAGGGCTAGCGGGCAATGAGCAGTTCTTC.